The T cell receptor beta chain under discussion was sequenced for a study of blood T cell repertoires in COVID-19. The CDR3 consists of 15 residues. Germline V lookup: CDR1 SGHVS, CDR2 FQNEAQ. V lost 5 bases to trimming and J lost 4 bases, with 15 bases between them. TCRdb's copy holds only in-frame clones and misses some; the assay was immunoSEQ multiplex PCR. Of about 260,000 clones detected, approximately 85% appear once; the ten largest clones hold about 0.7%. The rearrangement uses TRBV7-8 and TRBJ1-5; no definite D call. The receptor comes from a human donor in a cohort sampled during active COVID-19. Sample: peripheral blood. The CDR3 nucleotides are TGTGCCAGCAGCCTTACCCGGACTGCGAATCAGCCCCAGCATTTT. Translating gives CASSLTRTANQPQHF.